This record covers a single TCR beta chain. The target antigen is unknown. This sample was included in a study of T cell repertoires in aging, cancer and after chemotherapy. Study in general: Chronic lymphocytic leukemia patients on fludarabine- or bendamustine-based regimens gave paired samples before and after chemotherapy. Findings of the study overall: Immunological memory after chemotherapy cannot be judged from the repertoire data. Compared with age-matched healthy donors, untreated hematological or solid cancer patients showed higher blood TCR clonality. Loss of evenness, beyond lost richness, contributed to age-related TCR diversity decline in cancer patients.

Trimming took off 4 bases at V and 6 bases at J, with 1 base between the two ends. The V gene's germline CDR1 is SGHAT and CDR2 FQDESV (reference sequence). This CDR3 comprises 10 residues. TCR beta rearrangements were amplified from peripheral blood genomic DNA. TRB rearrangements spanning V, D and J were amplified using mixed TRB-A/B primers. TCRdb passed the multiplex PCR reads through MiXCR, listing each CDR3 protein once. The table lists about 13,000 distinct CDR3 sequences, less than 30% of them singletons. The sequence was collected from a human donor with a blood cancer. The chain has TRBV11-1 and TRBJ2-1; no reliable D call. The specimen sequenced was blood. The CDR3 here is CASSSNEQFF. In nucleotides, the CDR3 is TGTGCCAGCAGCTCCAATGAGCAGTTCTTC.